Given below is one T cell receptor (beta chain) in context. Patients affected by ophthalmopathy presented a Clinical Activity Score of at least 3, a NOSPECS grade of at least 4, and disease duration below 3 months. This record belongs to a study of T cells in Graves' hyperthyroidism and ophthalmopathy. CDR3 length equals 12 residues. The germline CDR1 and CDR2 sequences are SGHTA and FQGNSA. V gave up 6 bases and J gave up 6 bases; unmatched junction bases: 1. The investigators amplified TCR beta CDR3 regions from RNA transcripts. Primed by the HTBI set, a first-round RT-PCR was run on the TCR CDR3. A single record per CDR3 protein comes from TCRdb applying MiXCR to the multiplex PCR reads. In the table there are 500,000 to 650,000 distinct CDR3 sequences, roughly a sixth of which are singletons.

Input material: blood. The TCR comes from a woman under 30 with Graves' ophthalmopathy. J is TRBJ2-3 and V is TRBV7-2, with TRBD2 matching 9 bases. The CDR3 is CASRAGGDTQYF. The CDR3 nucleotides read TGTGCCAGCAGAGCGGGAGGTGATACGCAGTATTTT.